What follows are 21 T cell receptor beta chains derived from one specimen sequenced in a study of shared clonotypes between healthy human individuals. Generated by immunoSEQ multiplex PCR, the TCRdb table keeps only in-frame clones and is missing some. The sample shows about 750,000 clones, 80% to 95% of them seen only once. Positive CCR7 selection of CD45RO-negative cells yielded the naive CD8 cells, and terminally differentiated effector memory CD45RA+ cells were excluded. The sequenced sample consisted of naive CD8+ T cells sorted from blood. The receptor source for this set is a man younger than 45 in good health.

This chain connects TRBV28 to TRBJ1-2; no clear D. V lost 4 bases to trimming and J lost 1 base, with 10 bases between them. Per germline, CDR1 MDHEN and CDR2 SYDVKM. CDR3 length: 14 amino acids. The CDR3 DNA reads TGTGCCAGCAGTTCTCAACGGGGTAACTATGGCTACACCTTC. This encodes CASSSQRGNYGYTF.

V and J are TRBV19 and TRBJ2-1, with D perhaps matching TRBD2 (6 bases). Per the germline V gene, CDR1 is LNHDA and CDR2 is SQIVND (reference sequence). Trimming took off 1 base at V and 9 bases at J, with 16 bases between the two ends. CDR3 size: 15 residues. CDR3 residues: CASSIVAGIKLEQFF. The CDR3 DNA is TGTGCCAGTAGTATAGTGGCGGGGATTAAGCTTGAGCAGTTCTTC.

The gene calls are TRBV7-9 and TRBJ2-2, with D unclear. Germline CDR1 SEHNR, CDR2 FQNEAQ (reference sequence). V was clipped by 0 bases and J by 0 bases, with 5 bases between them. This CDR3 is built from 15 residues. Here the CDR3 DNA reads TGTGCCAGCAGCTTAGCCCCAACGAACACCGGGGAGCTGTTTTTT. It codes for CASSLAPTNTGELFF.

Concerning this clone: The same CDR3 also results from other DNA sequences found in this sample. V and J are TRBV27 and TRBJ1-4; D ambiguous. Trimming cost V 1 base and J 4 bases, with 7 bases left between them. Germline V gene data show CDR1 as MNHEY and CDR2 as SMNVEV (reference sequence). The CDR3 spans 14 residues. The chain's CDR3 is CASSLLGDNEKLFF. CDR3 nucleotide sequence: TGTGCCAGCAGTTTATTGGGTGATAATGAAAAACTGTTTTTT.

Within the sample, this clone is large. J is TRBJ2-1 and V is TRBV7-8; D gene unclear. The ends were cut back, 5 bases at V and 7 bases at J, with 12 bases in the middle. The CDR3 extends over 13 amino acids. CDR1 and CDR2 (germline): SGHVS, FQNEAQ. In nucleotides, the CDR3 is TGTGCCAGCAGCGTAACGATGGGGAATGAGCAGTTCTTC. Translation: CASSVTMGNEQFF.

The gene calls are TRBV7-9 and TRBJ2-5, with 13 bases matching TRBD2. Trimming removed 5 bases from V and 5 bases from J; junction bases left unmatched: 8. This CDR3 contains 16 residues. In germline, CDR1 is SEHNR, CDR2 FQNEAQ (reference sequence). The CDR3: CASSPRTSGSSETQYF. CDR3 DNA sequence: TGTGCCAGCAGCCCCAGGACTAGCGGGAGTTCGGAGACCCAGTACTTC.

Notes on this clone: At one of its ends the junction is not consistent with the germline gene, which may arise from a read error. The chain recombines TRBV28 with TRBJ2-3; D gene uncertain. The CDR3 is made up of 14 amino acids. Germline V gene data show CDR1 as MDHEN and CDR2 as SYDVKM. The CDR3 coding sequence is TGTGCCAGCAGTTTCCGGCACCTCACAGATGCGCAGTATTTT. It specifies CASSFRHLTDAQYF.

This clone was detected once. This sequence joins TRBV7-8 and TRBJ2-5; D is perhaps TRBD2 (6 bases). The CDR3 consists of 14 residues. Germline V gene sequence: CDR1 SGHVS, CDR2 FQNEAQ. V was pared by 5 bases and J by 2 bases, with 12 bases between. CDR3 sequence reads: CASSRGGIQETQYF. DNA for the CDR3: TGTGCCAGCAGCCGCGGAGGGATACAAGAGACCCAGTACTTC.

This clone was counted a single time. The V gene is TRBV10-3, the J gene TRBJ2-1, with D uncertain. The V end was cut by 0 bases, the J end by 0 bases, with 6 bases between. CDR3 size: 15 residues. The germline V gene encodes CDR1 ENHRY and CDR2 SYGVKD. This CDR3 reads CAISESSGSYNEQFF. The CDR3 nucleotides read TGTGCCATCAGTGAGTCTTCAGGCTCCTACAATGAGCAGTTCTTC.

V and J are TRBV29-1 and TRBJ2-2, with D perhaps TRBD1 (6 bases). The CDR3 covers 16 residues. Looked up from germline, CDR1 is SQVTM and CDR2 is ANQGSEA. V was trimmed by 6 bases and J by 1 base, leaving 18 bases between them. The DNA for the CDR3 is TGCAGCGTGCAGGGGAGTACAGAACTGAACACCGGGGAGCTGTTTTTT. Protein: CSVQGSTELNTGELFF.

The chain uses TRBV9 and TRBJ2-7; perhaps TRBD2 as D (7 bases). This CDR3 comprises 11 residues. V was shortened by 7 bases and J by 7 bases, with 12 bases between the two germline ends. Per the germline V gene, CDR1 is SGDLS and CDR2 is YYNGEE. For the CDR3, the DNA is TGTGCCAGCGGGGGGGCTCGGGAGCAGTACTTC. It is translated as CASGGAREQYF. The full variable domain, with the rest looked up from reference TRBV9 and TRBJ2-7, is DSGVTQTPKHLITATGQRVTLRCSPRSGDLSVYWYQQSLDQGLQFLIQYYNGEERAKGNILERFSAQQFPDLHSELNLSSLELGDSALYFCASGGAREQYFGPGTRLTVT.

This chain connects TRBV5-8 to TRBJ2-7; D gene ambiguous. The germline gives CDR1 SGHTS, CDR2 YDEGEE. The CDR3 length is 14 residues. The V gene lost 3 bases and the J gene lost 0 bases, with 10 bases spanning the gap. Written as DNA, the CDR3 is TGTGCCAGCAGCTCTCCGACCGACTCCTACGAGCAGTACTTC. As protein: CASSSPTDSYEQYF.

The V call is TRBV11-2, the J call TRBJ1-4, with 8 bases fitting TRBD1. Per the germline V gene, CDR1 is SGHAT and CDR2 is FQNNGV. The CDR3 is made up of 14 amino acids. V was clipped by 5 bases and J by 8 bases; unmatched bases: 7. CDR3 region: CASSPGQGPEKLFF. CDR3 in DNA: TGTGCCAGCAGCCCCGGACAGGGTCCCGAAAAACTGTTTTTT. The full variable domain, its missing parts supplied by reference TRBV11-2 and TRBJ1-4, is EAGVAQSPRYKIIEKRQSVAFWCNPISGHATLYWYQQILGQGPKLLIQFQNNGVVDDSQLPKDRFSAERLKGVDSTLKIQPAKLEDSAVYLCASSPGQGPEKLFFGSGTQLSVL.

J is TRBJ2-1 and V is TRBV11-3; perhaps TRBD2 as D (6 bases). Germline values: CDR1 SGHNT, CDR2 YENEEA. The CDR3 length is 13 residues. The V and J ends lost 5 bases and 4 bases respectively, with 9 bases between them. The DNA of the CDR3 is TGTGCCAGCAGCCCGCGGGATTACAATGAGCAGTTCTTC. It translates to CASSPRDYNEQFF. Filled out from reference TRBV11-3 and TRBJ2-1, the complete variable domain reads EAGVVQSPRYKIIEKKQPVAFWCNPISGHNTLYWYLQNLGQGPELLIRYENEEAVDDSQLPKDRFSAERLKGVDSTLKIQPAELGDSAVYLCASSPRDYNEQFFGPGTRLTVL.

This chain connects TRBV29-1 to TRBJ2-1, with 8 bases aligning to TRBD2. The CDR3 is 15 amino acids. Germline loops: CDR1 SQVTM, CDR2 ANQGSEA. V was pared by 0 bases and J by 5 bases, with 6 bases of the junction left unmatched. In DNA form, the CDR3 reads TGCAGCGTTGAAGAGTGGCAGCGGGAGAACAATGAGCAGTTCTTC. Its protein is CSVEEWQRENNEQFF.

The chain uses TRBV9 and TRBJ2-1; tentative D call: TRBD2 (7 bases). Germline values: CDR1 SGDLS, CDR2 YYNGEE. Trimming stripped 6 bases from V and 7 bases from J, with 20 bases between. The CDR3 length is 15 residues. The CDR3 coding sequence is TGTGCCAGCACCTTCCCGGGGGGCCCGGGAAATGAGCAGTTCTTC. It codes for CASTFPGGPGNEQFF. The whole variable domain, filled in from reference TRBV9 and TRBJ2-1, reads DSGVTQTPKHLITATGQRVTLRCSPRSGDLSVYWYQQSLDQGLQFLIQYYNGEERAKGNILERFSAQQFPDLHSELNLSSLELGDSALYFCASTFPGGPGNEQFFGPGTRLTVL.

The CDR3 spells CASSSGVATSYNEQFF. The CDR3 nucleotides read TGTGCCAGCAGTTCAGGGGTAGCCACCTCCTACAATGAGCAGTTCTTC. The V gene is TRBV27, the J gene TRBJ2-1; tentatively, D is TRBD1 (6 bases). Between the trimmed V and J ends, which lost 4 bases and 0 bases, there was a span of 13 bases. The length of the CDR3 is 16 residues. Germline lookup yields CDR1 MNHEY and CDR2 SMNVEV (reference sequence).

The rearrangement joins TRBV5-6 to TRBJ1-2, with D possibly TRBD1 on 6 matching bases. From germline, CDR1 is SGHDT and CDR2 YYEEEE. The CDR3 contains 14 residues. Between the trimmed V and J ends, which lost 5 bases and 5 bases, there was a span of 16 bases. The CDR3: CASSEQGMMYGYTF. CDR3 in DNA: TGTGCCAGCAGTGAACAGGGTATGATGTATGGCTACACCTTC. Full variable domain (remainder filled in from reference TRBV5-6 and TRBJ1-2): DAGVTQSPTHLIKTRGQQVTLRCSPKSGHDTVSWYQQALGQGPQFIFQYYEEEERQRGNFPDRFSGHQFPNYSSELNVNALLLGDSALYLCASSEQGMMYGYTFGSGTRLTVV.

This rearrangement joins TRBV15 to TRBJ1-5; D remains ambiguous. Germline CDR1 and CDR2: LNHNV and YYDKDF (reference sequence). The V and J ends lost 0 bases and 5 bases respectively, with 11 bases between them. This CDR3 is built from 15 residues. The CDR3, as DNA: TGTGCCACCAGCAGAGAGCTTGAGGTTGATCAGCCCCAGCATTTT. Its translation is CATSRELEVDQPQHF. The variable domain in full, completed from reference TRBV15 and TRBJ1-5, reads DAMVIQNPRYQVTQFGKPVTLSCSQTLNHNVMYWYQQKSSQAPKLLFHYYDKDFNNEADTPDNFQSRRPNTSFCFLDIRSPGLGDTAMYLCATSRELEVDQPQHFGDGTRLSIL.

Comments on this clone: The same CDR3 can be traced to other DNA sequences in this sample. The rearrangement joins TRBV9 to TRBJ1-1, with a weak D call TRBD1 (5 bases). V was pared by 3 bases and J by 4 bases, with 10 bases between. Germline loops: CDR1 SGDLS, CDR2 YYNGEE. This CDR3 comprises 13 residues. CDR3 amino acids: CASSAGGGTEAFF. As DNA, the CDR3 is TGTGCCAGCAGCGCGGGTGGGGGCACTGAAGCTTTCTTT.

A single count supports this clone. This rearrangement joins TRBV7-6 to TRBJ2-2; a possible D gene is TRBD1 (6 bases). This CDR3 comprises 17 residues. Germline lookup yields CDR1 SGHVS and CDR2 FNYEAQ. V was cut by 4 bases and J by 5 bases, with 20 bases left in between. CDR3 region: CASSSTPGTSGTGELFF. DNA of the CDR3: TGTGCCAGCAGCTCAACTCCTGGGACATCAGGGACCGGGGAGCTGTTTTTT.